This TCR beta chain was identified during a study of post-analysis software for immune sequencing data. Germline CDR1 is SGHTA and CDR2 is FQGTGA. The V segment lost 5 bases and the J segment 9 bases; nucleotides outside the gene matches: 7. This CDR3 comprises 14 residues. To note about this clonotype: Its antigen remains unidentified.

Overall study findings and caveats: Patients with multiple sclerosis recorded significantly lower normalized Chao1 diversity than controls, the study found. When patients were compared with controls, 4 or 5 TRBV segments were more frequent, TRBV5-6, TRBV5-1 and TRBV20-1 among them.

Carried by the TCR beta cDNA libraries were unique molecular identifiers. The yield from approximately 1 to 10 million T cells was about 500,000 cDNA molecules in total. TCRdb reprocessed the PCR reads via MiXCR and lists one record per CDR3 protein. The sample carries around 700,000 distinct CDR3 sequences, 55% to 60% recorded once. This chain links TRBV7-3 with TRBJ2-1; 10 bases map to TRBD1. The sample taken for sequencing was blood. The receptor was isolated from a girl aged 2-10 years with multiple sclerosis. CDR3 in DNA: TGTGCCAGCAGCCCCCGGACAGGGGGGGGTGAGCAGTTCTTC. Translated: CASSPRTGGGEQFF. The complete variable domain, with remaining parts taken from reference TRBV7-3 and TRBJ2-1, reads GAGVSQTPSNKVTEKGKYVELRCDPISGHTALYWYRQSLGQGPEFLIYFQGTGAADDSGLPNDRFFAVRPEGSVSTLKIQRTERGDSAVYLCASSPRTGGGEQFFGPGTRLTVL.